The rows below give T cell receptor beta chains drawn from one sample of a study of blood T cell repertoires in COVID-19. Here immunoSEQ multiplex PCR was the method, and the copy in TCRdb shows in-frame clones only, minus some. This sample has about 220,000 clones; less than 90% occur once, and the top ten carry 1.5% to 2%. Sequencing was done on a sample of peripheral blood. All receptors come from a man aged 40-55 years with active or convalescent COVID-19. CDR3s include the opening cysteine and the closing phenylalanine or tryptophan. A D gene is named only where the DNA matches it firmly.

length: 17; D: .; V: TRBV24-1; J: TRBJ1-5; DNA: TGTGCCACCAGTGTCTCGACACCCACAGGGTCGCGGCAGCCCCAGCATTTT; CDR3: CATSVSTPTGSRQPQHF
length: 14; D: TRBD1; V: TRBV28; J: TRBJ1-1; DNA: TGTGCCAGCTTGGGGTCAGGGGGTCGCACTGAAGCTTTCTTT; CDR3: CASLGSGGRTEAFF
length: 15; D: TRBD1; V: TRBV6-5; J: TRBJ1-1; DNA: TGTGCCAGCAGTCCCCGGGACAGGGGGTACACTGAAGCTTTCTTT; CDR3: CASSPRDRGYTEAFF
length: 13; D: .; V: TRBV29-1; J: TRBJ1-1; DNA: TGCAGCGTCGGTCGACAGGAGAACACTGAAGCTTTCTTT; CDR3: CSVGRQENTEAFF
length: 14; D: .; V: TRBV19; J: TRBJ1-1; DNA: TGTGCCAGTAGCTACGGAGGTCTGAACACTGAAGCTTTCTTT; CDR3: CASSYGGLNTEAFF
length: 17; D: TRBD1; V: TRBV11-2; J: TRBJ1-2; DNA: TGTGCCAGCAGCTTAGTTCCAGGGGGCCCCCAAATCTATGGCTACACCTTC; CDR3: CASSLVPGGPQIYGYTF
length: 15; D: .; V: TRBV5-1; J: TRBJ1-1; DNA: TGCGCCAGCCGCGAGACAGGAGCCGAACTTAATGAAGCTTTCTTT; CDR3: CASRETGAELNEAFF
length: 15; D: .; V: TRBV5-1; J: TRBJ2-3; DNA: TGCGCCAGCAGCACCAGGGGTCGGGGTACAGATACGCAGTATTTT; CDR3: CASSTRGRGTDTQYF
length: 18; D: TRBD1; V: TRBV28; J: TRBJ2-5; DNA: TGTGCCAGCAGTTTAACTCTGGGGCAGGGGGTCAAGATCGAGACCCAGTACTTC; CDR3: CASSLTLGQGVKIETQYF
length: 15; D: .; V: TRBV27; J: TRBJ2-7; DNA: TGTGCCAGCAGTTTTATTGGGACAAGTTCAGACGAGCAGTACTTC; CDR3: CASSFIGTSSDEQYF
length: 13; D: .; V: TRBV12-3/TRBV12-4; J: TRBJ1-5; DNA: TGTGCCAGCAGTTTGAGCGCATTGGGTCCCCAGCATTTT; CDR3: CASSLSALGPQHF